This record concerns one T cell receptor beta chain sequence. The sample comes from a study of shared clonotypes between healthy human individuals. CD45RO-negative, CCR7-selected cells formed the naive CD8 fraction, which excluded terminally differentiated effector memory CD45RA+ cells. Germline V gives CDR1 KGHSH, CDR2 LQKENI. There are 17 residues in the CDR3. The V end lost 3 bases, the J end lost 4 bases, and 22 bases lay between the germline ends. Authors' analysis steps: Filtering of immunoSEQ junctional sequences could not match full-length read filtering. Libraries were prepared by immunoSEQ multiplex PCR; TCRdb keeps only in-frame clonotypes and omits some of them. D and trimming come from the DNA, and the V and J calls and clone size come from that table. The sample carries approximately 2,200,000 clones, about 92% recorded once.

The J gene is TRBJ2-7, the V gene TRBV18; perhaps TRBD2 as D (5 bases). The receptor was isolated from a man aged 18 to 29 in good health. Some clones in this sample may be carry-over from other donors' samples. The sequencing sample was made of naive CD8+ T cells from PBMCs. CDR3 sequence reads: CASSPAGPSWAGYEQYF. The CDR3 nucleotides read TGTGCCAGCTCACCTGCGGGCCCTTCCTGGGCCGGGTACGAGCAGTACTTC.